The sequence of this T cell receptor (beta chain) was determined in a study of blood T cell repertoires in COVID-19. Study overall: In each case, the material was cDNA or gDNA derived from T cells, B-cell-depleted T cells, or PBMCs.

The ends lost 4 bases at V and 0 bases at J; junction bases unmatched: 10. Per the germline V gene, CDR1 is SGHRS and CDR2 is YFSETQ. The CDR3 extends over 18 amino acids. Data came from immunoSEQ multiplex PCR; TCRdb stores just in-frame clones and leaves some out. The sample includes under 250,000 clones, around 85% of them seen just once. The J gene is TRBJ2-3, the V gene TRBV5-1; 11 bases agree with TRBD2. The sequenced material came from peripheral blood. The sequence came from an elderly man with acute or convalescent COVID-19. The chain's CDR3 is CASSRGGLAGGSTDTQYF. DNA for the CDR3: TGCGCCAGCAGCCGGGGAGGGCTAGCGGGGGGTAGCACAGATACGCAGTATTTT.